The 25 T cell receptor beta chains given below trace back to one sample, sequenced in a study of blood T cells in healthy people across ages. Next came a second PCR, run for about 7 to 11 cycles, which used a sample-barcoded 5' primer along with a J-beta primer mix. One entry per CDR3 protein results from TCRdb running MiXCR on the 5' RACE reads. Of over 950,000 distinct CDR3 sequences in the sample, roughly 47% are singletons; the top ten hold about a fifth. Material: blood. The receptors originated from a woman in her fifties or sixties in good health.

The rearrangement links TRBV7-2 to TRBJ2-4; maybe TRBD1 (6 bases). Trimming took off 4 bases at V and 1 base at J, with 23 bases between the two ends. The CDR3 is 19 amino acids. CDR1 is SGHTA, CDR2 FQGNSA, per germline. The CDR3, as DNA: TGTGCCAGCAGCTCCCGGCCAGGGGTAGGAGACGGGGCCAAAAACATTCAGTACTTC. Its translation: CASSSRPGVGDGAKNIQYF.

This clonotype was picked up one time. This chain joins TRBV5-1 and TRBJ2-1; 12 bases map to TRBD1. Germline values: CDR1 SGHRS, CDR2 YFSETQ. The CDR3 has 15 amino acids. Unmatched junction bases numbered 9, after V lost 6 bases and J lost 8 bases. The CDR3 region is CASTETGTGGDEQFF. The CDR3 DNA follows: TGCGCCAGCACCGAAACCGGGACAGGGGGCGATGAGCAGTTCTTC.

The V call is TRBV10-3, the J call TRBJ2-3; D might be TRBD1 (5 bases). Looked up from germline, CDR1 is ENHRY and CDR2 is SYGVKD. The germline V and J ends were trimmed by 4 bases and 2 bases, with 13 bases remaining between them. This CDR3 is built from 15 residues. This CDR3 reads CAISVGNRLTDTQYF. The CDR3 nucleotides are TGTGCCATCAGTGTAGGTAACAGGCTCACAGATACGCAGTATTTT.

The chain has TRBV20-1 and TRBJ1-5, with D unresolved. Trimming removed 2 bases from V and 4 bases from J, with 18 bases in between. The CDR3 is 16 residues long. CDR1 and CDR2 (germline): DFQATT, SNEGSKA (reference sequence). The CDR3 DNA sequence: TGCAGTGCTAGACCGTTTATTGCCCCGGGGAATCAGCCCCAGCATTTT. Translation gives CSARPFIAPGNQPQHF.

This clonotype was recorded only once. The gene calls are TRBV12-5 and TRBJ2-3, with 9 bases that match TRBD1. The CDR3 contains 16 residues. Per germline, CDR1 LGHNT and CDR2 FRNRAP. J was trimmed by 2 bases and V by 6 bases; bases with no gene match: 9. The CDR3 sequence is CASGTGTGQLTDTQYF. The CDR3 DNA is TGTGCTAGTGGGACCGGGACAGGGCAACTCACAGATACGCAGTATTTT.

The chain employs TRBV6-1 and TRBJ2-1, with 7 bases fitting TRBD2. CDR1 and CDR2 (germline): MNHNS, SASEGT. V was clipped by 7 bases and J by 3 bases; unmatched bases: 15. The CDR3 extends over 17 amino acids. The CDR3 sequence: CASNHGASGLGYNEQFF. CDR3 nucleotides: TGTGCCAGCAATCATGGAGCTAGCGGTTTGGGCTACAATGAGCAGTTCTTC.

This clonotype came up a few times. The CDR3: CASSQTRGGSEAFF. Here the CDR3 DNA reads TGCGCCAGCAGCCAAACCAGGGGAGGCTCTGAAGCTTTCTTT. The chain couples TRBV4-1 to TRBJ1-1; possible D gene TRBD1, 6 bases. V dropped 2 bases and J dropped 6 bases, with 13 bases sitting between them. There are 14 residues in the CDR3. CDR1 and CDR2 (germline): MGHRA, YSYEKL.

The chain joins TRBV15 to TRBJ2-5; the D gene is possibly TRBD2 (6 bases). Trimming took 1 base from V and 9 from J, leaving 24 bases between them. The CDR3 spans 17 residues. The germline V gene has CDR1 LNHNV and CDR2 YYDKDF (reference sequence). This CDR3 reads CATSRVSYGSGLGSQYF. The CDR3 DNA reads TGTGCCACCAGCAGAGTATCATACGGGAGCGGCCTAGGGTCCCAGTACTTC.

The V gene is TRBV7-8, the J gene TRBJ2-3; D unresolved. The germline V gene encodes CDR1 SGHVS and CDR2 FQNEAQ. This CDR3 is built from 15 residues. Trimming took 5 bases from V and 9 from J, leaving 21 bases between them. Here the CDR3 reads CASSGRMLRGGTQYF. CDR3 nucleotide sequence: TGTGCCAGCAGCGGGCGAATGCTAAGAGGCGGCACGCAGTATTTT.

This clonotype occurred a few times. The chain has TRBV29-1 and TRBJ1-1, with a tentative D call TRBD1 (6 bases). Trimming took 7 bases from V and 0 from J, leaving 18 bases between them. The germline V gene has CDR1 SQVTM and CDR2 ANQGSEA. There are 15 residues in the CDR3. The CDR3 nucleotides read TGCAGCGCACCCCTGGGGGCTGGAGTGAACACTGAAGCTTTCTTT. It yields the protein CSAPLGAGVNTEAFF.

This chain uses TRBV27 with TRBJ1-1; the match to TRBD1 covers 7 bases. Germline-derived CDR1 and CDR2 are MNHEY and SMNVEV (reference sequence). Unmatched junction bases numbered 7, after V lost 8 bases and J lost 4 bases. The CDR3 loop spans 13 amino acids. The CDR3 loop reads CASGRQGITEAFF. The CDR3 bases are TGTGCCAGCGGGCGACAGGGAATCACTGAAGCTTTCTTT.

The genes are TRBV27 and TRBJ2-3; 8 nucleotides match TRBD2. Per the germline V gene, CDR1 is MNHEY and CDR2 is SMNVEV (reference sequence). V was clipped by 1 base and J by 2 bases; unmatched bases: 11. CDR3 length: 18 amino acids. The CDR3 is CASSLWQIGTRLTDTQYF. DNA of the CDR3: TGTGCCAGCAGTTTATGGCAGATCGGGACTAGGCTCACAGATACGCAGTATTTT.

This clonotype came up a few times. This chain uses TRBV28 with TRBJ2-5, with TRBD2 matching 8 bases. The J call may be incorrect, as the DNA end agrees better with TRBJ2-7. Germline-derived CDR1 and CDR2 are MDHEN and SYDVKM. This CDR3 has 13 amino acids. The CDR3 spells CASSWTSYHEQYF. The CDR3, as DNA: TGTGCCAGCAGTTGGACTAGCTATCACGAGCAGTACTTC.

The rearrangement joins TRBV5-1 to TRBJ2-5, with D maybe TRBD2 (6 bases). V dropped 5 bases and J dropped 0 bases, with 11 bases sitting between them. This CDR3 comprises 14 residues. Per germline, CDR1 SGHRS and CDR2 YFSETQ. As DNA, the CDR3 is TGCGCCAGCAGGGGGAGGACGAACCAAGAGACCCAGTACTTC. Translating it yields CASRGRTNQETQYF.

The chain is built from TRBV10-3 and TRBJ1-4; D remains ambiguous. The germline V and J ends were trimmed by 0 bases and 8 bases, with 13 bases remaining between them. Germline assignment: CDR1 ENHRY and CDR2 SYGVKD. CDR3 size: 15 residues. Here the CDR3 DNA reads TGTGCCATCAGTGAGTCCGGGTGGGGTGAGGAAAAACTGTTTTTT. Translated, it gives CAISESGWGEEKLFF.

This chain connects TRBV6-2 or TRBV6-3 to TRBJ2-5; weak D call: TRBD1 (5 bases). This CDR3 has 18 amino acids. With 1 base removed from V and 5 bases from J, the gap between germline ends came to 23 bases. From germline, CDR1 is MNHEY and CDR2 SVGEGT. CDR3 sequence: CASSYFGTGRAVSETQYF. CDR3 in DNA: TGTGCCAGCAGTTACTTCGGTACGGGCAGGGCGGTTTCGGAGACCCAGTACTTC.

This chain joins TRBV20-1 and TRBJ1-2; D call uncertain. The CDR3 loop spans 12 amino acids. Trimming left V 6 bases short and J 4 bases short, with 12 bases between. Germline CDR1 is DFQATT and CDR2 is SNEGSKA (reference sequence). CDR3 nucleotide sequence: TGCAGTGCCAGCGGCACCGGCTATGGCTACACCTTC. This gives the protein CSASGTGYGYTF.

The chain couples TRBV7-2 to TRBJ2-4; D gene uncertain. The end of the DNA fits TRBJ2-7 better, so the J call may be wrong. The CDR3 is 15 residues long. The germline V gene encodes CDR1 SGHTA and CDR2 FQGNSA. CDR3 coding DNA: TGTGCCAGCAGCTTTTTAATCAATAGGGATAGCGAGCAGTACTTC. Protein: CASSFLINRDSEQYF.

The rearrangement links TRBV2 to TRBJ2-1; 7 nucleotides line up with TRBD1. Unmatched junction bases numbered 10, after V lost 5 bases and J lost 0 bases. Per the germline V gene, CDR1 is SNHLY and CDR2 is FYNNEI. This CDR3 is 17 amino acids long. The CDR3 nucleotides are TGTGCCAGCAGTAGCAAGACAGGGCCTAGCTCCTACAATGAGCAGTTCTTC. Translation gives CASSSKTGPSSYNEQFF.

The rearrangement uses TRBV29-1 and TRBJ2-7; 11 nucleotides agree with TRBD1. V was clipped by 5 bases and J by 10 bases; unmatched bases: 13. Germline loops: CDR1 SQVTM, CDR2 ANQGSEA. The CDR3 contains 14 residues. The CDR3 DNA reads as TGCAGCGTTACGGGGGGACAGGGGGTAGGAACCCAGTACTTC. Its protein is CSVTGGQGVGTQYF.

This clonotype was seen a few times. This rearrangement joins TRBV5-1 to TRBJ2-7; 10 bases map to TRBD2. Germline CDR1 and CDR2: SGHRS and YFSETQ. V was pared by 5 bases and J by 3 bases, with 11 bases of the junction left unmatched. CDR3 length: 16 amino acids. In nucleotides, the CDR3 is TGCGCCAGCAGGCGGGCGGATCCTAGCGGGAGCTACGAGCAGTACTTC. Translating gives CASRRADPSGSYEQYF.

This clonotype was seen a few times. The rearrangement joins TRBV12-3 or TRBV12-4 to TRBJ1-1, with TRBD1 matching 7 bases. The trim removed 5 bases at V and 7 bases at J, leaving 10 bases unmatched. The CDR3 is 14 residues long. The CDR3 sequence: CASSTPDRAVEAFF. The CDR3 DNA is TGTGCCAGCAGTACCCCTGACAGGGCGGTTGAAGCTTTCTTT.

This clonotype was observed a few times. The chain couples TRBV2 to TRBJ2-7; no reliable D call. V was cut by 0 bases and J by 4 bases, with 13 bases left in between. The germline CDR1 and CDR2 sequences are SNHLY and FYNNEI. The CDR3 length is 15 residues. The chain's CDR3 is CASSEARKLAYEQYF. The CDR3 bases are TGTGCCAGCAGTGAAGCTAGAAAGTTGGCGTACGAGCAGTACTTC.

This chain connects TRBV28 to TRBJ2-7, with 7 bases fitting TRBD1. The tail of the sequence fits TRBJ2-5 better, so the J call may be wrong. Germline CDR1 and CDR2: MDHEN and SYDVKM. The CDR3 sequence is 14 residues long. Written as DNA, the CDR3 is TGTGCCAGCAGTCGGGATCACAGGGGAGAGACCCAGTACTTC. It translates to CASSRDHRGETQYF.

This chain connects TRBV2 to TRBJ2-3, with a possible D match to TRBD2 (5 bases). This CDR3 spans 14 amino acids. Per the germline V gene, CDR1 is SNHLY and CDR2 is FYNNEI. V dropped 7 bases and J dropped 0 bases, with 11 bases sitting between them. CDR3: CASNVGKSTDTQYF. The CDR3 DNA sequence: TGTGCCAGCAACGTCGGGAAAAGCACAGATACGCAGTATTTT.